This T cell receptor (beta chain) derives from a study of early T cells in non-severe SARS-CoV-2 infection. TCRdb processed the 5' RACE reads anew with MiXCR; each CDR3 protein has one entry. The sample lists 75,000 to 95,000 distinct CDR3 sequences, 15% to 20% occurring once. The length of the CDR3 is 14 residues. The germline V and J ends were trimmed by 1 base and 2 bases, with 8 bases remaining between them. V and J are TRBV12-3 or TRBV12-4 and TRBJ2-5; no definite D call. This receptor was identified in an adult who was a healthcare worker with PCR-confirmed SARS-CoV-2 infection or an uninfected control (not recorded which). The sample in question was whole blood, obtained at baseline. CDR3 protein: CASSLGNRQETQYF. The CDR3 DNA reads TGTGCCAGCAGTTTAGGGAACAGACAAGAGACCCAGTACTTC.